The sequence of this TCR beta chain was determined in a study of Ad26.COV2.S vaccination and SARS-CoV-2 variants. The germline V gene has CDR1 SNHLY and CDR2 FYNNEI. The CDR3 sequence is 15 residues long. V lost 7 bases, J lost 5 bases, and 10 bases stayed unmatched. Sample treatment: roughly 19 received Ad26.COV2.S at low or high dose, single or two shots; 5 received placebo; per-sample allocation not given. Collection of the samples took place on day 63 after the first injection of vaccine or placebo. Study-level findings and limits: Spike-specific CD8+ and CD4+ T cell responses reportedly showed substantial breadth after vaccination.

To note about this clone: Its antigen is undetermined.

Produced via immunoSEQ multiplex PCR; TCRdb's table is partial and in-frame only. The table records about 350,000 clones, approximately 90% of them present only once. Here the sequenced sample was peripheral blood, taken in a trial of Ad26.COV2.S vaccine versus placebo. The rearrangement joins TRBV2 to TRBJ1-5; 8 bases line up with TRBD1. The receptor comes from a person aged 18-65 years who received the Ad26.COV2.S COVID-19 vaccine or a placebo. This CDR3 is CASTQEAGGDQPQHF. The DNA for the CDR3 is TGTGCCAGCACCCAGGAGGCAGGGGGCGATCAGCCCCAGCATTTT.